Below, 21 T cell receptor beta chains from the same sample are listed, as sequenced in a study of tissue T cells after allogeneic stem cell transplantation. The time point was: mouse harvest day 14 after allogeneic transplant. Tail vein injection delivered 10^7 T-cell-depleted bone marrow cells and 10^6 splenic CD5+ T cells. Only in-frame clones appear in the TCRdb table, and some are missing; sequencing was by immunoSEQ multiplex PCR. The repertoire holds roughly 4,200 clones, with around half as singletons. Sequencing used lymph node tissue. The receptor set was obtained from a female BALB/c mouse given C57BL/6 T cells with graft-versus-host disease after an allogeneic hematopoietic cell transplant.

By share, this clone counts as medium-sized (0.01 to 0.1%). The gene names given are mouse names. From the germline J gene comes the end of the CDR3, since the read stops 1 residue before it. The chain employs TRBV13-2 and TRBJ2-7; 9 nucleotides agree with TRBD2. This CDR3 region has 13 residues. Germline lookup yields CDR1 NNHNN and CDR2 SYGAGS (reference sequence). V lost 3 bases, J lost 4 bases, and 2 bases stayed unmatched. Partial CDR3 DNA: TGTGCCAGCGGTGGACTGGGGGTGTATGAACAGTAC. Amino acid sequence: CASGGLGVYEQY. The complete CDR3 reads CASGGLGVYEQYF.

To note about this clone: The genes and germline here are from mouse. The DNA ends 1 residue before the CDR3 does, and the rest of the CDR3 is filled in from the germline J gene. This chain connects TRBV29 to TRBJ2-1; 10 bases line up with TRBD1. Germline lookup yields CDR1 MSHET and CDR2 SYDVDS. The J segment lost 5 bases and the V segment lost 4 bases, leaving 2 bases of the junction unmatched. This CDR3 has 14 amino acids. The CDR3 sequence: CASSYGTGDAEQFF. CDR3 bases read: TGTGCTAGCAGTTACGGGACAGGGGATGCTGAGCAGTTC.

This clone was detected only a few times. The listed genes are named as in mouse. The CDR3 end is not reached by the read, which stops 1 residue before it; the germline J gene fills it in. The V gene is TRBV16, the J gene TRBJ2-3; D may correspond to TRBD1 or TRBD2 (5 bases each). The CDR3 sequence is 15 residues long. Germline CDR1 is SGHSA and CDR2 is FRNQAP. V shed 1 base and J shed 0 bases, with 8 bases lying between them. CDR3 DNA (partial): TGTGCAAGCAGCTTAGGGGGGTCTAGTGCAGAAACGCTGTAT. It yields the protein CASSLGGSSAETLY. The CDR3 in full is CASSLGGSSAETLYF.

This clone has a handful of counts. Gene names are mouse gene names. The CDR3 end falls 1 residue outside the read, so it is completed with the germline J gene. This sequence joins TRBV20 and TRBJ2-7, with TRBD2 as a possible D gene (6 bases). CDR3 length equals 14 residues. Per the germline V gene, CDR1 is GFQATS and CDR2 is STVNSAI. Trimming stripped 1 base from V and 4 bases from J, with 14 bases between. The CDR3 loop reads CGARGNGWGYEQYF. The DNA read from the CDR3 is TGTGGTGCTAGGGGCAATGGCTGGGGATATGAACAGTAC.

Comment on this clone: Gene names follow the mouse nomenclature. With the read ending 1 residue before the CDR3 end, the germline J gene is used to fill in that end. The chain joins TRBV13-1 to TRBJ2-3; D unclear. Germline V gives CDR1 NSHNY, CDR2 SYGAGN. V dropped 5 bases and J dropped 0 bases, with 7 bases sitting between them. The CDR3 covers 13 residues. CDR3 bases read: TGTGCCAGCAGGACAACTAGTGCAGAAACGCTGTAT. Encoded protein: CASRTTSAETLY. The complete CDR3 reads CASRTTSAETLYF.

On this clone: Germline and genes: mouse. The read ends 1 residue early relative to the CDR3; the germline J gene fills the gap. The chain uses TRBV26 and TRBJ2-4; D might be TRBD1 (5 bases). With 6 bases removed from V and 0 bases from J, the gap between germline ends came to 10 bases. The CDR3 covers 14 residues. CDR1 and CDR2 from the germline V gene are KGHPV and FQNQEV (reference sequence). Here the CDR3 reads CASRRTTSQNTLYF. CDR3 DNA (partial): TGTGCCAGCAGAAGGACAACTAGTCAAAACACCTTGTAC.

With respect to this clone: The gene names given are mouse names. The sequenced fragment ends 1 residue before the CDR3 boundary, so the rest is inferred from the germline J gene. The V and J genes are TRBV15 and TRBJ2-5; TRBD2 matches at 9 bases. Germline values: CDR1 SGHND, CDR2 FRSKSL. This CDR3 spans 14 amino acids. Trimming removed 4 bases from V and 3 bases from J; junction bases left unmatched: 2. The DNA read from the CDR3 is TGTGCCAGCAGTTATGGGGGGGCGCAAGACACCCAGTAC. The encoded protein is CASSYGGAQDTQY. The whole CDR3 sequence reads CASSYGGAQDTQYF.

In its sample, this clone was seen a few times. Gene names refer to mouse genes. The read stops 1 residue short of the end of the CDR3; the missing end is completed from the germline J gene. V usage is TRBV5 and J usage is TRBJ1-6; possibly TRBD1 for D (5 bases). TRBJ1-6 is assigned to the ORF class and has an uncertain function. CDR1 LGHNA and CDR2 YNLKQL come from the germline V gene (reference sequence). The CDR3 contains 14 residues. V lost 3 bases, J lost 3 bases, and 6 bases lay in between. The CDR3 DNA, read in part, is TGTGCCAGCAGCCATCAGGGCTATAATTCGCCCCTCTAC. This gives the protein CASSHQGYNSPLY. In full, the CDR3 reads CASSHQGYNSPLYF.

About this clone itself: Gene labels here are mouse ones. Read data end 1 residue before the CDR3 end; the end is taken from the germline J gene. The chain employs TRBV2 and TRBJ2-5; D gene ambiguous. Germline-derived CDR1 and CDR2 are LGHNA and YSYQKL. The CDR3 runs 13 residues. V was pared by 0 bases and J by 3 bases, with 4 bases between. Incomplete CDR3 DNA: TGTGCCAGCAGCCAAGACAGACAAGACACCCAGTAC. This encodes CASSQDRQDTQY. The complete CDR3 protein is CASSQDRQDTQYF.

To note about this clone: Each gene name is a mouse one. The read comes to an end 1 residue before the CDR3 does, leaving the germline J gene to fill in the end. This chain uses TRBV15 with TRBJ2-3; 8 positions agree with TRBD2. This CDR3 region has 15 residues. The ends lost 2 bases at V and 6 bases at J; junction bases unmatched: 7. Germline V lookup: CDR1 SGHND, CDR2 FRSKSL. The DNA read from the CDR3 is TGTGCCAGCAGTTTATGGGGGGGGATCGGGGAAACGCTGTAT. Translation: CASSLWGGIGETLY. Given in full, the CDR3 is CASSLWGGIGETLYF.

About this clone: Gene and germline names: mouse. The CDR3 is cut off 1 residue early in the read; its end comes from the germline J gene. This sequence joins TRBV26 and TRBJ1-2; D is possibly TRBD1 (6 bases). The CDR3 spans 13 residues. CDR1 KGHPV and CDR2 FQNQEV come from the germline V gene (reference sequence). Trimming stripped 4 bases from V and 2 bases from J, with 8 bases between. CDR3 DNA, as far as it was read: TGTGCCAGCAGTCGGCAGGGGAACTCCGACTACACC. This codes for CASSRQGNSDYT. The full CDR3 reads CASSRQGNSDYTF.

Points on this clone: Gene names and germline refer to mouse. The read ends 1 residue shy of where the CDR3 ends; the end is completed using the germline J gene. The gene calls are TRBV16 and TRBJ2-5; TRBD2 might be the D (5 bases). Looked up from germline, CDR1 is SGHSA and CDR2 is FRNQAP. The V gene lost 3 bases and the J gene lost 0 bases, with 7 bases spanning the gap. The CDR3 spans 14 residues. CDR3 sequence reads: CASSFGDNQDTQYF. CDR3 DNA, as far as it was read: TGTGCAAGCAGCTTTGGGGATAACCAAGACACCCAGTAC. Full variable domain (outside the CDR3, taken from reference TRBV16 and TRBJ2-5): NAGVIQTPRHKVTGKGQEATLWCEPISGHSAVFWYRQTIVQGLEFLTYFRNQAPIDDSGMPKERFSAQMPNQSHSTLKIQSTQPQDSAVYLCASSFGDNQDTQYFGPGTRLLVL.

In its sample, this clone was seen a few times. The gene names here belong to mouse. The CDR3 goes on 1 residue after the read ends, and that part is filled in from the germline J gene. V and J are TRBV31 and TRBJ2-5; the D gene is possibly TRBD1 (5 bases). Germline V gene lookup returns CDR1 GKSSPN and CDR2 SITVG. Trimming took 1 base from V and 0 from J, leaving 8 bases between them. CDR3 length equals 14 residues. The chain's CDR3 is CAWSPDSNQDTQYF. The covered CDR3 bases are TGTGCCTGGAGTCCCGACAGTAACCAAGACACCCAGTAC.

In the case of this clone: Mouse names are used for the genes. The read terminates 1 residue ahead of where the CDR3 ends, so the germline J gene completes it. The rearrangement joins TRBV23 to TRBJ2-5; no DNA check was done on the table's D call, TRBD2. This CDR3 region has 14 residues. CDR1 KGHTA and CDR2 FQNQQP come from the germline V gene. The CDR3 sequence: CSSSPLGGQDTQYF. CDR3 bases read: TGCTCCAGCAGTCCACTGGGGGGGCAAGACACCCAGTAC.

This clone has just a few counts. All gene names here are mouse names. The CDR3 end lies 1 residue beyond the end of the read and is filled in from the germline J gene. J is TRBJ1-3 and V is TRBV12-1, with D possibly matching TRBD1 (5 bases). There are 15 residues in the CDR3. V was trimmed by 0 bases and J by 0 bases, leaving 8 bases between them. From germline, CDR1 is SGHSN and CDR2 HYEKVE. The covered CDR3 bases are TGTGCCAGCTCTCTCCTACAGGTTTCTGGAAATACGCTCTAT. Amino acid sequence: CASSLLQVSGNTLY. In full, the CDR3 is CASSLLQVSGNTLYF.

As to this clone: The gene symbols are mouse symbols. Partial CDR3 DNA: TGTGCCAGCAGTCTGAAGAATTCTGGAAATACGCTCTAT. Amino acid sequence: CASSLKNSGNTLY. In full, the CDR3 is CASSLKNSGNTLYF. This chain uses TRBV26 with TRBJ1-3; D gene ambiguous. The read comes to an end 1 residue before the CDR3 does, leaving the germline J gene to fill in the end. Trimming removed 2 bases from V and 0 bases from J, with 5 bases in between. Per the germline V gene, CDR1 is KGHPV and CDR2 is FQNQEV (reference sequence). The CDR3 is made up of 14 amino acids.

Comment on this clone: Mouse gene names apply. The CDR3 is cut off 1 residue early in the read; its end comes from the germline J gene. The genes are TRBV23 and TRBJ1-2; TRBD1 is the table's D call and was not checked against the DNA. The CDR3 loop spans 14 amino acids. CDR1 is KGHTA, CDR2 FQNQQP, per germline. The chain's CDR3 is CSSSQTGSNSDYTF. The CDR3 bases that were read are TGCTCCAGCAGTCAAACAGGGTCAAACTCCGACTACACC.

There are a few counts of this clone. These gene names are mouse names. Read sequence stops 1 residue before the CDR3 end, and the germline J gene provides the missing end. The chain is built from TRBV26 and TRBJ2-5; 8 positions match TRBD2. The CDR3 extends over 13 amino acids. Germline V CDR1 and CDR2: KGHPV, FQNQEV (reference sequence). Germline trimming cut 4 bases from V and 6 bases from J; bases unmatched to any gene: 3. The CDR3 bases that were read are TGTGCCAGCAGTCCTCGACTGGGGGACACCCAGTAC. It codes for CASSPRLGDTQY. The full CDR3 protein reads CASSPRLGDTQYF.

Comment on this clone: Germline and genes: mouse. The read ends 1 residue shy of where the CDR3 ends; the end is completed using the germline J gene. The chain employs TRBV26 and TRBJ1-2; no clear D gene. Germline assignment: CDR1 KGHPV and CDR2 FQNQEV (reference sequence). The CDR3 consists of 13 residues. The V gene lost 5 bases and the J gene lost 0 bases, with 7 bases spanning the gap. Incomplete CDR3 DNA: TGTGCCAGCAGTACGACAACAAACTCCGACTACACC. It specifies CASSTTTNSDYT. The entire CDR3 reads CASSTTTNSDYTF.

Concerning this clone itself: Gene names and germline match the mouse. The read stops 1 residue short of the end of the CDR3; the missing end is completed from the germline J gene. V is TRBV15 and J is TRBJ1-5; a weak D match, TRBD1 (5 bases). The CDR3 spans 15 residues. Trimming removed 5 bases at V and 0 bases at J, with 11 bases between. Germline CDR1 reads SGHND; CDR2 reads FRSKSL. The CDR3 spells CASSAKTDNNQAPLF. The DNA read from the CDR3 is TGTGCCAGCAGTGCCAAGACAGATAACAACCAGGCTCCGCTT.

In regard to this clone: The germline and genes are mouse ones. The missing CDR3 end, 1 residue past where the read stops, is filled in from the germline J gene. V and J are TRBV3 and TRBJ2-3; 12 nucleotides align to TRBD2. Trimming took 4 bases from V and 1 from J; bases not matched to a gene: 3. CDR3 length: 16 residues. Germline V gene sequence: CDR1 SNHLY, CDR2 FYNGKV (reference sequence). CDR3 DNA, as far as it was read: TGTGCCAGCAGCTCGGGACTGGGGGGACGTGCAGAAACGCTGTAT. Its protein product is CASSSGLGGRAETLY. The entire CDR3 sequence reads CASSSGLGGRAETLYF.